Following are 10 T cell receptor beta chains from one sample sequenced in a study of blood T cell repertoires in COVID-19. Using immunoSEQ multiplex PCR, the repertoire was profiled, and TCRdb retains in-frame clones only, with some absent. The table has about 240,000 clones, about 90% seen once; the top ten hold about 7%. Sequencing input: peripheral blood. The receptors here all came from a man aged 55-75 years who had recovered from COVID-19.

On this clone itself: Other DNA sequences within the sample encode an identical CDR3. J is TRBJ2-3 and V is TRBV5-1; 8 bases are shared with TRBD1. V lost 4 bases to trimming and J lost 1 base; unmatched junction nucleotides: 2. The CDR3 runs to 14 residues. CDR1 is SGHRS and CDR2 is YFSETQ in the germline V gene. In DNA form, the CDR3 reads TGCGCCAGCAGCGGGGGACAGGGCACAGATACGCAGTATTTT. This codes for CASSGGQGTDTQYF.

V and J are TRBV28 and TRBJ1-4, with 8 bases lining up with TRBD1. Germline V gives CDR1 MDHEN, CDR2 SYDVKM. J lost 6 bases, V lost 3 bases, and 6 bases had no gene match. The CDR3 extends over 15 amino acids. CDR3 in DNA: TGTGCCAGCAGTTTCCCGGGACAGGCACATGAAAAACTGTTTTTT. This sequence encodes CASSFPGQAHEKLFF.

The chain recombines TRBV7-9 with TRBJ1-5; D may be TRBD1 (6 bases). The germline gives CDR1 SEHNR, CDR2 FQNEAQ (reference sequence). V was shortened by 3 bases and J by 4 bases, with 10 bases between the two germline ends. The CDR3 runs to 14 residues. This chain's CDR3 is CASSFFQGNQPQHF. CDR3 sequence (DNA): TGTGCCAGCAGCTTCTTCCAGGGGAATCAGCCCCAGCATTTT.

CDR3 residues: CASSTYLKGGPGEKLFF. CDR3 bases: TGTGCCAGTAGTACCTATCTAAAAGGAGGGCCCGGTGAAAAACTGTTTTTT. The chain recombines TRBV19 with TRBJ1-4, with D hard to call. Germline lookup yields CDR1 LNHDA and CDR2 SQIVND (reference sequence). The CDR3 consists of 17 residues. Trimming took 4 bases from V and 7 from J, leaving 22 bases between them. The full variable domain, rest sourced from reference TRBV19 and TRBJ1-4, is DGGITQSPKYLFRKEGQNVTLSCEQNLNHDAMYWYRQDPGQGLRLIYYSQIVNDFQKGDIAEGYSVSREKKESFPLTVTSAQKNPTAFYLCASSTYLKGGPGEKLFFGSGTQLSVL.

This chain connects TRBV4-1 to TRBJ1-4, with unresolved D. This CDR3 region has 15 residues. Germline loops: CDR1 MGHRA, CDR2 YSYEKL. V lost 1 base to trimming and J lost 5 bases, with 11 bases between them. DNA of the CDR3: TGCGCCAGCAGCCAAGCCTCTTCGGGGAATGAAAAACTGTTTTTT. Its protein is CASSQASSGNEKLFF.

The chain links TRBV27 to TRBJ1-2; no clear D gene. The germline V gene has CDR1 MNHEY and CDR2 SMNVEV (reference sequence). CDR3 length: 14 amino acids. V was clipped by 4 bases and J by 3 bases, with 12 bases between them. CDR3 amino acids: CASSSDTLHYGYTF. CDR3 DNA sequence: TGTGCCAGCAGTTCTGATACACTACACTATGGCTACACCTTC.

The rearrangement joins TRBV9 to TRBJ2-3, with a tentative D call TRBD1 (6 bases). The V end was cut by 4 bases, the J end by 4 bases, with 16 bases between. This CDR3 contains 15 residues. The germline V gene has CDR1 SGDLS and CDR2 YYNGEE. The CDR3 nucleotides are TGTGCCAGCAGCCCTTGGCCAGGGGAGTCAGATACGCAGTATTTT. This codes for CASSPWPGESDTQYF.

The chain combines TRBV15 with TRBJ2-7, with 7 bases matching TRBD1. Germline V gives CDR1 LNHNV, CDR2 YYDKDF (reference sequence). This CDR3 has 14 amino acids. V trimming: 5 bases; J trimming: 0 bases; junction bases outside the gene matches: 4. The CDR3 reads CATSGTASSYEQYF. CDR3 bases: TGTGCCACCAGCGGGACAGCCAGCTCCTACGAGCAGTACTTC.

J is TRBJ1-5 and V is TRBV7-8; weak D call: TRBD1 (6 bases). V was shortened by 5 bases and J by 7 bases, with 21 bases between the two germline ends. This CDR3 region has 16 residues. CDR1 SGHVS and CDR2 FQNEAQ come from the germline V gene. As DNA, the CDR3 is TGTGCCAGCAGCCGACCTCCCGGGACATTCGGGCAGCCCCAGCATTTT. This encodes CASSRPPGTFGQPQHF.

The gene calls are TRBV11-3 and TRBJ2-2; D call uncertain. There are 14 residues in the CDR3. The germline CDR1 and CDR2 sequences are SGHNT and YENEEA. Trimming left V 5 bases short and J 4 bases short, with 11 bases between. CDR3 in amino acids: CASSLRSGTGELFF. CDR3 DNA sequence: TGTGCCAGCAGCCTGAGGTCCGGCACCGGGGAGCTGTTTTTT.